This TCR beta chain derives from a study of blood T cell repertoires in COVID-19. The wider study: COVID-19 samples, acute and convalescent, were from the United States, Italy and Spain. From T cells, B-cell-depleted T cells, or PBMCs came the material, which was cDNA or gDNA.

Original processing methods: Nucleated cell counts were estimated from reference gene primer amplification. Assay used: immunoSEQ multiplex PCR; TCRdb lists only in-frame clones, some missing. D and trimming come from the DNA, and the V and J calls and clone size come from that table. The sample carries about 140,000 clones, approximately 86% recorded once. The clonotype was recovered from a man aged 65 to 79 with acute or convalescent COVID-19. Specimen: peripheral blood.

Here the CDR3 reads CASSLRGGDQPQHF. As DNA, the CDR3 is TGTGCCAGCAGCTTGCGTGGGGGGGATCAGCCCCAGCATTTT. The chain couples TRBV5-5 to TRBJ1-5; D is possibly TRBD1 (5 bases). The CDR3 extends over 14 amino acids. Germline values: CDR1 SGHKS, CDR2 YYEKEE (reference sequence). The V end was cut by 1 base, the J end by 5 bases, with 10 bases between.